The rows below give T cell receptor beta chains drawn from one sample of a study of CD8+ T cells in alopecia areata. TCRdb's table, derived via immunoSEQ multiplex PCR, lists solely in-frame clones and lacks some. The table has roughly 150,000 clones, around 55% seen once; the top ten hold more than 4.5%. Sequenced sample: CD4+ T cells sorted from blood. These receptors were taken from a human donor in good health. Each CDR3 is given with its conserved first and last residue. The D gene is left open where the match is weak. The size of a clone is reported for some rows only, either as once, few or many, or as a class for expanded clones.

TGCGCCAGCAGCCGTGCCCGGGAGCAGGTGAGGAAGAACACTGAAGCTTTCTTT | CASSRAREQVRKNTEAFF | TRBV4-1 | NA | NA | TRBJ1-1
TGTGCCAGCAGCGAAACTCCTGGGGCCAACGTCCTGACTTTC | CASSETPGANVLTF | TRBV9 | NA | NA | TRBJ2-6
TGTGCCAGCACCCCTCGGGAGCTGTCAGATACGCAGTATTTT | CASTPRELSDTQYF | TRBV2 | NA | NA | TRBJ2-3
TGTGCCAGTGGACTAGCGGGACACGGTACGCAGTATTTT | CASGLAGHGTQYF | TRBV5-6 | few | TRBD2 | TRBJ2-3
TGTGCCTGGAGTACAGGGATGAACACTGAAGCTTTCTTT | CAWSTGMNTEAFF | TRBV30 | once | NA | TRBJ1-1
TGTGCCAGCAGACAGGGTACCTCTCTATTGGCCCAGCATTTT | CASRQGTSLLAQHF | TRBV6-1 | few | NA | TRBJ1-5
TGTGCCAGCAGCTTATCGGCGGGACAGGCGAAAGAGACCCAGTACTTC | CASSLSAGQAKETQYF | TRBV11-2 | NA | TRBD1 | TRBJ2-5
TGTGCCAGCTCCCGGGAACGCTACGAGCAGTACTTC | CASSRERYEQYF | TRBV2 | NA | NA | TRBJ2-7
TGTGCCATCAGTGACCAGGGAGGCACTGAAGCTTTCTTT | CAISDQGGTEAFF | TRBV6-6 | few | NA | TRBJ1-1
TGTGCCAGCAGTATAACAGGGGAAAGGGTAGCTTTCTTT | CASSITGERVAFF | TRBV6-5 | NA | TRBD1 | TRBJ1-1
TGTGCCAGCAGCCGAAGCGGACTCACAGATACGCAGTATTTT | CASSRSGLTDTQYF | TRBV7-9 | few | NA | TRBJ2-3
TGTGCCAGCAGCTATAACGGGGAGACCCAGTACTTC | CASSYNGETQYF | TRBV2 | few | NA | TRBJ2-5
TGTGCCTGGAGTGTCCAGTCCACTGAAGCTTTCTTT | CAWSVQSTEAFF | TRBV30 | NA | NA | TRBJ1-1
TGTGCCACCCTACGCGGGGCGGTTCCTTACCCGGGACTAGAGCAGTACTTC | CATLRGAVPYPGLEQYF | TRBV2 | NA | TRBD2 | TRBJ2-5
TGTGCCTGGAGTGTATATTGGAGTCCCGGGGAGCTGTTTTTT | CAWSVYWSPGELFF | TRBV30 | NA | NA | TRBJ2-2
TGTGCCTGGAGTGTAATCAATCCATCCTACGAGCAGTACTTC | CAWSVINPSYEQYF | TRBV30 | NA | NA | TRBJ2-7
TGTGCCACCAGCCGAGAAGGGGGTTGGAACACTGAAGCTTTCTTT | CATSREGGWNTEAFF | TRBV15 | NA | NA | TRBJ1-1
TGTGCCAGCAGTGAATCGAATAGCGGGACCTACGAGCAGTACTTC | CASSESNSGTYEQYF | TRBV25-1 | NA | TRBD2 | TRBJ2-7
TGTGCCAGCTCACCACCGGCTTCCCCAGAGACCCAGTACTTC | CASSPPASPETQYF | TRBV18 | NA | NA | TRBJ2-5
TGTGCCACCAGCAGACGGGACAGCAATCAGCCCCAGCATTTT | CATSRRDSNQPQHF | TRBV15 | few | NA | TRBJ1-5
TGCGCCAGCAGGAGGCCCCAAGAGACCCAGTACTTC | CASRRPQETQYF | TRBV5-1 | NA | NA | TRBJ2-5
TGCAGCGTTGAACTCAGGGGAGACATGAACACTGAAGCTTTCTTT | CSVELRGDMNTEAFF | TRBV29-1 | NA | NA | TRBJ1-1
TGTGCCTGTCTGACAGGGAAAACCGGCTACACCTTC | CACLTGKTGYTF | TRBV30 | NA | TRBD1 | TRBJ1-2
TGCGCCAGCAGCGCATCGGGACTAGCGGGAATAAGGTCCTACAATGAGCAGTTCTTC | CASSASGLAGIRSYNEQFF | TRBV5-1 | NA | TRBD2 | TRBJ2-1
TGTGCCTGGAATGGTATAGCAACGGCTGGAAACACCATATATTTT | CAWNGIATAGNTIYF | TRBV30 | NA | NA | TRBJ1-3
TGTGCCTCCTCTGCGGATAGCAATCAGCCCCAGCATTTT | CASSADSNQPQHF | TRBV30 | NA | NA | TRBJ1-5
TGTGCCAGCAGCTCCTCGACAGTAATCTATGGCTACACCTTC | CASSSSTVIYGYTF | TRBV7-8 | NA | NA | TRBJ1-2
TGTGCCAGCAGCAACTTGCGCACAGATACGCAGTATTTT | CASSNLRTDTQYF | TRBV7-2 | NA | NA | TRBJ2-3